This TCR beta chain is from a study of T cells in Graves' hyperthyroidism and ophthalmopathy. This CDR3 has 14 amino acids. V shed 5 bases, J shed 8 bases, and the junction held 8 bases outside the gene matches. Germline CDR1 reads SEHNR; CDR2 reads FQNEAQ (reference sequence). Amplification yielded TCR beta CDR3 regions, with RNA transcripts as the source. The HTBI primer set was used in a first-round RT-PCR of the TCR CDR3. TCRdb ran MiXCR on the multiplex PCR reads and lists one entry per CDR3 protein. The table records approximately 400,000 distinct CDR3 sequences, 15% to 18% of them present only once. Exclusion criteria comprised uncontrolled infection, other autoimmune disease, pregnancy or lactation. Any symptoms of ophthalmopathy came after the first hyperthyroidism diagnosis, from which the blood sample dates. It was 8 to 10 ml of fresh peripheral blood that supplied the PBMCs. This clonotype occurred a few times.

This chain uses TRBV7-9 with TRBJ1-4; 7 bases match TRBD1. The sequence was obtained from a woman in her late teens or twenties with Graves' hyperthyroidism that later progressed to Graves' ophthalmopathy. Sequencing was carried out using blood. The CDR3 coding sequence is TGTGCCAGCAGCGGCCAGGGGGTCAGGGAAAAACTGTTTTTT. It codes for CASSGQGVREKLFF.